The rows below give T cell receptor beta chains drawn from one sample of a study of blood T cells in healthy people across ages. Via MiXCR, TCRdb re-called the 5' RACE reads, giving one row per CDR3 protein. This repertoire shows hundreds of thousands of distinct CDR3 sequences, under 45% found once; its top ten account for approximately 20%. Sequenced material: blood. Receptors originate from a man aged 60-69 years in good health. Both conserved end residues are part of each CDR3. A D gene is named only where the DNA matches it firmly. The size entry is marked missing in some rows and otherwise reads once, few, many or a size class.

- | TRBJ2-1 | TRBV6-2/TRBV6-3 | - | CASSYSLAGQPTFMDEQFF | TGTGCCAGCAGTTACTCGTTGGCGGGGCAGCCTACCTTTATGGATGAGCAGTTCTTC
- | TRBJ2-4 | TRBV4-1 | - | CASSQGRGAPLLAKNIQYF | TGCGCCAGCAGCCAGGGACGGGGGGCACCCCTTCTGGCCAAAAACATTCAGTACTTC
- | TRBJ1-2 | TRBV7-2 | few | CASSLVGLQDGYTF | TGTGCCAGCAGCTTAGTTGGCCTGCAGGATGGCTACACCTTC
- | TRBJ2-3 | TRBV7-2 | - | CASSLAASLVTDTQYF | TGTGCCAGCAGCTTAGCTGCTAGCCTTGTCACAGATACGCAGTATTTT
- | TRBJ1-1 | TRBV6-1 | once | CASETLDRKEGNTEAFF | TGTGCCAGCGAAACCCTCGACAGGAAGGAAGGGAACACTGAAGCTTTCTTT
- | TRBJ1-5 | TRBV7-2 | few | CASSLGPVYQPQHF | TGTGCCAGCAGCTTAGGCCCAGTCTATCAGCCCCAGCATTTT
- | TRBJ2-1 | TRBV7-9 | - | CASSSKGPNNEQFF | TGTGCCAGCAGCTCCAAGGGGCCGAACAATGAGCAGTTCTTC
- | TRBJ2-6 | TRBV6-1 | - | CASSTSDIKPTNSGANVLTF | TGTGCCAGCAGTACAAGCGACATCAAACCCACTAACTCTGGGGCCAACGTCCTGACTTTC
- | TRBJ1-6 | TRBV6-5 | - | CATRDRNLSPLHF | TGTGCCACAAGGGACCGAAATCTTTCACCCCTCCACTTT
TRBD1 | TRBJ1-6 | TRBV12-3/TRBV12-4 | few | CASSPPGTGNSPLHF | TGTGCCAGCAGTCCTCCCGGGACAGGGAATTCACCCCTCCACTTT
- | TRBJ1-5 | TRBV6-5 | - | CASSYSAGTGQPQHF | TGTGCCAGCAGTTACTCCGCAGGGACGGGGCAGCCCCAGCATTTT
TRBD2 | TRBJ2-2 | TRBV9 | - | CASSVATGLAGKTGELFF | TGTGCCAGCAGCGTAGCTACGGGACTAGCGGGAAAGACCGGGGAGCTGTTTTTT
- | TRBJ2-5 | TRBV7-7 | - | CTSSFRQGTVETQYF | TGTACTAGCAGCTTCAGGCAGGGGACGGTTGAGACCCAGTACTTC
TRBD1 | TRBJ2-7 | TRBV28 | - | CASRRQGGTYEQYF | TGTGCCAGCAGACGACAGGGGGGGACCTACGAGCAGTACTTC
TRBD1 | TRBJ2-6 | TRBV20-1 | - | CSAGQGSISGANVPTF | TGCAGTGCGGGACAGGGATCGATCTCTGGGGCCAACGTCCCGACTTTC
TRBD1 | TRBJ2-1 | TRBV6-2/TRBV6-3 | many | CASKTGDNEQFF | TGTGCCAGCAAAACAGGGGACAATGAGCAGTTCTTC
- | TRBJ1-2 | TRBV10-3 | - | CAISEDRDAFYGYTF | TGTGCCATCAGTGAGGACCGCGACGCCTTCTATGGCTACACCTTC
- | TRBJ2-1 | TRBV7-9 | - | CASSPPYAGSYNEQFF | TGTGCCAGCAGCCCCCCGTATGCGGGCTCCTACAATGAGCAGTTCTTC
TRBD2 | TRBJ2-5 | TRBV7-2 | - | CASSSGLAEGTQYF | TGTGCCAGCAGCTCGGGACTAGCGGAAGGGACCCAGTACTTC
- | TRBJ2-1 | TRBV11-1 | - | CASSTGPGNEQFF | TGTGCCAGCAGCACCGGACCGGGGAATGAGCAGTTCTTC
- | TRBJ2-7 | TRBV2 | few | CASSEGVIRSYEQYF | TGTGCCAGCAGTGAAGGGGTGATTCGCTCCTACGAGCAGTACTTC
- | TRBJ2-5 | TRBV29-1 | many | CSAKGQGETQYF | TGCAGCGCCAAGGGTCAGGGCGAGACCCAGTACTTC
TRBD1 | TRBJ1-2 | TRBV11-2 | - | CASSILRTGRGYTF | TGTGCCAGCAGCATCTTACGGACAGGGAGAGGCTACACCTTC